The clone carrying this TCR beta chain was counted ten times or more. J lost 3 bases, V lost 5 bases, and 8 bases had no gene match. CDR1 DFQATT and CDR2 SNEGSKA come from the germline V gene (reference sequence). The CDR3 is 14 residues long. The sample originates from a study of T-cell reconstitution after alpha-beta-depleted transplantation in children. As it was prepared, the TCRbeta library received unique molecular identifiers. A single record per CDR3 protein comes from TCRdb applying MiXCR to the PCR reads. The sample includes roughly 190,000 distinct CDR3 sequences, 13% to 15% seen only once; the top ten take less than 15%.

The chain joins TRBV20-1 to TRBJ2-7; 9 nucleotides agree with TRBD1. The source was PBMCs from the stem cell graft donor, collected from the stem cell graft. This sequence was found in a human donor who donated a stem cell graft to a child with acute lymphoblastic leukemia. This chain's CDR3 is CSAYYPTGGYEQYF. The CDR3 coding sequence is TGCAGTGCTTATTATCCGACAGGGGGCTACGAGCAGTACTTC.